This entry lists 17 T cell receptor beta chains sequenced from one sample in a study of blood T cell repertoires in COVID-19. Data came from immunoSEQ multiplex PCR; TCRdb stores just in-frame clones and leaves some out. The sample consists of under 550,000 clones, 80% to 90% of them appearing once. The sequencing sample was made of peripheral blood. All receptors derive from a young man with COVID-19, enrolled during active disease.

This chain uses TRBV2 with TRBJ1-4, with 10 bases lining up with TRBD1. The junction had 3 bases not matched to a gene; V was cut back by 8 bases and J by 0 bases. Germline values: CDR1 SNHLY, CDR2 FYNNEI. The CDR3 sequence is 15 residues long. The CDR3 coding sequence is TGTGCCAGCGCGGGACAGGGGACAACTAATGAAAAACTGTTTTTT. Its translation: CASAGQGTTNEKLFF.

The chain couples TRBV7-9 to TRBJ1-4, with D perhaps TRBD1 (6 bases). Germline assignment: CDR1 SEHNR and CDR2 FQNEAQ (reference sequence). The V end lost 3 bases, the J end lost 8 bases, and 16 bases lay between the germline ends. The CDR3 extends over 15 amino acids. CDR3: CASSLHLQGEEKLFF. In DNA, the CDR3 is TGTGCCAGCAGCTTGCACCTACAGGGTGAGGAAAAACTGTTTTTT.

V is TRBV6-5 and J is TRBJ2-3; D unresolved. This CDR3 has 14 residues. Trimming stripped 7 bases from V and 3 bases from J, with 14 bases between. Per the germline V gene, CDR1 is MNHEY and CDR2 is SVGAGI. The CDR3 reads CASTSNPRTDTQYF. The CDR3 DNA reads TGTGCCAGCACCTCCAACCCTAGAACAGATACGCAGTATTTT.

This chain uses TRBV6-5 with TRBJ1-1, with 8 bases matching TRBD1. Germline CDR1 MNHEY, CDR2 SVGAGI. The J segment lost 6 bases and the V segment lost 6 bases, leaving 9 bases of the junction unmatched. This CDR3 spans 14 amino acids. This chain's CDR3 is CASRRQGKEAEAFF. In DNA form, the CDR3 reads TGTGCCAGCAGGAGACAGGGGAAGGAAGCTGAAGCTTTCTTT.

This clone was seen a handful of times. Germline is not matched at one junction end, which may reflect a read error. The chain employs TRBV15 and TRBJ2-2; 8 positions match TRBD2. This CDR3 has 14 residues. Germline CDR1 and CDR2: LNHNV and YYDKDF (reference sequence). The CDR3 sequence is CATSRAGDTGELFF. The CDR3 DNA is TGTGCCACCAGTAGAGCGGGGGACACCGGGGAGCTGTTTTTT.

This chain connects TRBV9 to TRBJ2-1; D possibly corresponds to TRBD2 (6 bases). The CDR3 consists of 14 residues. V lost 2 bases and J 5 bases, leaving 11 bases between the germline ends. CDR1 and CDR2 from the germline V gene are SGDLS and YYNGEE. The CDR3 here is CASSVREPDNEQFF. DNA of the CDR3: TGTGCCAGCAGCGTTCGGGAGCCAGACAATGAGCAGTTCTTC.

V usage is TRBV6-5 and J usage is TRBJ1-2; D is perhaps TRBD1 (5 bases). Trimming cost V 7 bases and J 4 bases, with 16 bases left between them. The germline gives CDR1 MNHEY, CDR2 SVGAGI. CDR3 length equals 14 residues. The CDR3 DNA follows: TGTGCCAGCACCAGACCGGGGGTGTTCTATGGCTACACCTTC. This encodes CASTRPGVFYGYTF.

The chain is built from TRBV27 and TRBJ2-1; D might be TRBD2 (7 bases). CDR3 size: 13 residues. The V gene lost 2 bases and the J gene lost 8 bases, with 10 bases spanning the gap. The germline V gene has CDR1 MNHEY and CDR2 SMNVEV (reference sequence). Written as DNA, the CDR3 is TGTGCCAGCAGTTTAAGGGGGGGCTATGAGCAGTTCTTC. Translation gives CASSLRGGYEQFF.

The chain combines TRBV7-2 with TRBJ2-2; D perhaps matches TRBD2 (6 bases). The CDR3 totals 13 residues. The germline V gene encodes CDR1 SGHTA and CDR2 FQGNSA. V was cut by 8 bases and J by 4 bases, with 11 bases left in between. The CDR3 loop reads CASEAGRTGELFF. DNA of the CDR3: TGTGCCAGCGAGGCGGGACGCACCGGGGAGCTGTTTTTT.

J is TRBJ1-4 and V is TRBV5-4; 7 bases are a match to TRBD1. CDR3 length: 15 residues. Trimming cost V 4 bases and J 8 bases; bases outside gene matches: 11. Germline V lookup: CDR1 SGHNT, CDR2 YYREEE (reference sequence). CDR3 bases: TGTGCCAGCAGCCTAAAGGCAGGGGGTGAAGAAAAACTGTTTTTT. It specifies CASSLKAGGEEKLFF.

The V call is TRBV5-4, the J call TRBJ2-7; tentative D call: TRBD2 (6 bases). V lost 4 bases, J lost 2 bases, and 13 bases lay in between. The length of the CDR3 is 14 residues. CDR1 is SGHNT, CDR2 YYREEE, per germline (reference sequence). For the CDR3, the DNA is TGTGCCAGCAGCACCGGGACTGGGACCTACGAGCAGTACTTC. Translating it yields CASSTGTGTYEQYF.

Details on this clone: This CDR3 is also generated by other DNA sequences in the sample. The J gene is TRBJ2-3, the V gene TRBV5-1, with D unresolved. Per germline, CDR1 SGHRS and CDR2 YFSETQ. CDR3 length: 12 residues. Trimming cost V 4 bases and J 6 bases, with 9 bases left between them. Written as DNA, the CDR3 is TGCGCCAGCAGCCTCGCCGGGGATACGCAGTATTTT. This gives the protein CASSLAGDTQYF.

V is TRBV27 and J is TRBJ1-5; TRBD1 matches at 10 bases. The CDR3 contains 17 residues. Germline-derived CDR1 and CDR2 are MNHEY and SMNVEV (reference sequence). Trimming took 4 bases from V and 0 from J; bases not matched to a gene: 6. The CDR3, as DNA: TGTGCCAGCAGTTCACTAGACAGGGGGCTTAGCAATCAGCCCCAGCATTTT. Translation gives CASSSLDRGLSNQPQHF.

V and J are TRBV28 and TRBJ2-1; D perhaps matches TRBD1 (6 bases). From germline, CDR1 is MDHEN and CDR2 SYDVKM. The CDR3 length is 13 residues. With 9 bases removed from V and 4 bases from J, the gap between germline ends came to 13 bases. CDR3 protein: CASEGDGYNEQFF. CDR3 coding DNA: TGTGCCAGTGAGGGGGACGGATACAATGAGCAGTTCTTC.

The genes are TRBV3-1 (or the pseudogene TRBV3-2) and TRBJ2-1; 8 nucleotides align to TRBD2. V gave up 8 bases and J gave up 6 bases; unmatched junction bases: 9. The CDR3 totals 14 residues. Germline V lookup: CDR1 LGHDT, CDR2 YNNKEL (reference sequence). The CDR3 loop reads CASRRAGGSNEQFF. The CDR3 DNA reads TGTGCCAGCCGGAGGGCGGGGGGATCCAATGAGCAGTTCTTC.

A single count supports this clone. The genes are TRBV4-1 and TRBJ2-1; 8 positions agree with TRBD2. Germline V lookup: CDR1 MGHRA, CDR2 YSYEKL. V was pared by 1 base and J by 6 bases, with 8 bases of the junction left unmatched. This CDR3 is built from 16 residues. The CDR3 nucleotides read TGCGCCAGCAGCCAAGGTGGCGGGGGGAACAGCAATGAGCAGTTCTTC. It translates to CASSQGGGGNSNEQFF.

Here the CDR3 reads CATEDRVSTDTQYF. The DNA of the CDR3 is TGTGCCACAGAGGACAGGGTCAGCACAGATACGCAGTATTTT. The V gene is TRBV24-1, the J gene TRBJ2-3, with TRBD1 identical over 8 bases. V lost 10 bases to trimming and J lost 0 bases; unmatched junction nucleotides: 5. CDR1 KGHDR and CDR2 SFDVKD come from the germline V gene. The CDR3 consists of 14 residues.